These 8 T cell receptor beta chains originate from one sample sequenced in a study of OX40 agonist ivuxolimab in advanced cancers. Measured with immunoSEQ multiplex PCR; TCRdb has only the in-frame clones, and not every one. Here the sample spans 100,000 to 120,000 clones, about 92% being singletons. Here the sequenced sample was CD4+ or CD8+ T cells sorted from blood, taken in a trial of the OX40 agonist ivuxolimab. The receptors were sampled from an adult with an advanced solid tumor such as melanoma, head and neck, liver or kidney cancer.

There are a few counts of this clone. V and J are TRBV7-9 and TRBJ1-4; D gene ambiguous. V lost 1 base and J lost 2, with 8 bases in between. This CDR3 is built from 15 residues. Germline values: CDR1 SEHNR, CDR2 FQNEAQ (reference sequence). The CDR3 sequence is CASSLDGYTNEKLFF. The CDR3 DNA reads as TGTGCCAGCAGCTTAGACGGCTACACTAATGAAAAACTGTTTTTT. Full variable domain (remainder filled in from reference TRBV7-9 and TRBJ1-4): DTGVSQNPRHKITKRGQNVTFRCDPISEHNRLYWYRQTLGQGPEFLTYFQNEAQLEKSRLLSDRFSAERPKGSFSTLEIQRTEQGDSAMYLCASSLDGYTNEKLFFGSGTQLSVL.

The chain recombines TRBV11-3 with TRBJ2-1, with TRBD2 identical over 8 bases. V lost 1 base, J lost 7 bases, and 3 bases stayed unmatched. From germline, CDR1 is SGHNT and CDR2 YENEEA. The CDR3 is 14 amino acids. CDR3 residues: CASSLAGTRNEQFF. The CDR3 coding sequence is TGTGCCAGCAGCTTAGCGGGGACTAGAAATGAGCAGTTCTTC.

The rearrangement joins TRBV18 to TRBJ2-7; D remains ambiguous. The CDR3 has 13 amino acids. Trimming stripped 5 bases from V and 6 bases from J, with 14 bases between. Germline V CDR1 and CDR2: KGHSH, LQKENI. The DNA for the CDR3 is TGTGCCAGCTCATGGGCCGAGGTCGTCGAGCAGTACTTC. Protein product: CASSWAEVVEQYF.

The V and J genes are TRBV19 and TRBJ1-2, with D possibly being TRBD1 (6 bases). In germline, CDR1 is LNHDA, CDR2 SQIVND (reference sequence). This CDR3 has 11 residues. V was shortened by 9 bases and J by 3 bases, with 8 bases between the two germline ends. Here the CDR3 reads CASGQHYGYTF. In DNA, the CDR3 is TGTGCCAGCGGACAGCACTATGGCTACACCTTC.

The chain couples TRBV6-6 to TRBJ1-4; tentative D call: TRBD1 (5 bases). Deletions cut 4 bases from V and 8 bases from J, with 17 bases between. The germline V gene has CDR1 MNHNY and CDR2 SVGAGI (reference sequence). This CDR3 comprises 15 residues. The CDR3 coding sequence is TGTGCCAGCAGTTTAAGGACAACCCCGGCGGAAAAACTGTTTTTT. It is translated as CASSLRTTPAEKLFF.

V usage is TRBV15 and J usage is TRBJ2-7; 9 positions agree with TRBD2. The CDR3 consists of 19 residues. Per the germline V gene, CDR1 is LNHNV and CDR2 is YYDKDF (reference sequence). Trimming removed 0 bases from V and 5 bases from J; junction bases left unmatched: 17. The CDR3 DNA is TGTGCCACCAGCAGAGATCTCTTAGGCCTAGCGGGGATTATAAACGAGCAGTACTTC. This gives the protein CATSRDLLGLAGIINEQYF.

V and J are TRBV7-9 and TRBJ2-4; D is perhaps TRBD1 or TRBD2 (5 bases each). The V end lost 0 bases, the J end lost 8 bases, and 8 bases lay between the germline ends. Per germline, CDR1 SEHNR and CDR2 FQNEAQ (reference sequence). The CDR3 loop spans 13 amino acids. The CDR3 DNA reads TGTGCCAGCAGCTTAGCGGGGGTAGACATTCAGTACTTC. This sequence encodes CASSLAGVDIQYF.

As DNA, the CDR3 is TGTGCCAGCAGTTTTCCCGAAATGGTTAGGGGCGGCTACACCTTC. Translation gives CASSFPEMVRGGYTF. The V call is TRBV28, the J call TRBJ1-2; D may be TRBD1 (5 bases). V was shortened by 3 bases and J by 8 bases, with 19 bases between the two germline ends. The germline V gene encodes CDR1 MDHEN and CDR2 SYDVKM. CDR3 length: 15 amino acids.